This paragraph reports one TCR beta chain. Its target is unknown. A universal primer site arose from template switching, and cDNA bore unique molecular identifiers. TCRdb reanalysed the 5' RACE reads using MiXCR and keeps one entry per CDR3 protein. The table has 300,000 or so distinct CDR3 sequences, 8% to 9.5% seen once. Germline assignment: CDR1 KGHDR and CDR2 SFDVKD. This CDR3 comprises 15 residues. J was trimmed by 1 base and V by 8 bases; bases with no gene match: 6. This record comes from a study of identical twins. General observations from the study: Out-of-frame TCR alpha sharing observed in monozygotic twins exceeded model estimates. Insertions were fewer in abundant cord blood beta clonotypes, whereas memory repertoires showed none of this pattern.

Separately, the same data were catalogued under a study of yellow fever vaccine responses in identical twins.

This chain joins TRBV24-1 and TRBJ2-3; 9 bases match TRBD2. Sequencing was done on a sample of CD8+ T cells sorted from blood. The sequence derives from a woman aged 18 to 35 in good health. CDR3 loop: CATTFSGSGTDTQYF. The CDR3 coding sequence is TGTGCCACCACCTTTAGCGGGAGTGGCACAGATACGCAGTATTTT.